The T cell receptor (beta chain) under discussion was sequenced for a study of blood T cells in healthy people across ages. CDR1 is SNHLY and CDR2 is FYNNEI in the germline V gene. The trim removed 6 bases at V and 3 bases at J, leaving 11 bases unmatched. The CDR3 covers 15 residues. The second PCR ran about 6 to 12 cycles with a sample-barcoded 5' primer and J-beta primers. TCRdb analysed the 5' RACE reads with MiXCR anew, one entry per CDR3 protein. Of about 1,400,000 distinct CDR3 sequences listed, 42% are singletons. The sample was blood. This receptor was obtained from a young woman in good health. The rearrangement joins TRBV2 to TRBJ2-7; 7 nucleotides line up with TRBD2. CDR3 sequence reads: CASSAPGLKFYEQYF. The CDR3 nucleotides read TGTGCCAGCAGCGCACCGGGACTAAAATTCTACGAGCAGTACTTC.